This T cell receptor (beta chain) was recovered during a study of vaccination and CD4 T cells after COVID-19. With regard to this clonotype: What it recognizes is unknown.

Treatment of the sample: roughly 11-day PBMC culture with coronavirus spike peptide pools or control peptides (ViraFEST assay). Oncomine TCR Beta short-read sequencing was applied to DNA from cultured CD4+ T cells. In this case, cultured CD4+ T cells provided the extracted genomic DNA. TCRdb ran MiXCR on the PCR reads and lists one entry per CDR3 protein. This table has 9,500 to 15,000 distinct CDR3 sequences, around 30% appearing once. The germline CDR1 and CDR2 sequences are WNHNN and SYGVQD (reference sequence). The CDR3 sequence is 15 residues long. V shed 0 bases and J shed 1 base, with 6 bases lying between them.

The material sequenced was cultured CD4+ T cells from blood. The clonotype comes from a human donor with COVID-19. The chain has TRBV10-1 and TRBJ2-2; D could derive from TRBD1 or TRBD2 (5 bases each). For the CDR3, the DNA is TGCGCCAGCAGTGAGTCGGGGGTGAACACCGGGGAGCTGTTTTTT. Amino acid sequence: CASSESGVNTGELFF.